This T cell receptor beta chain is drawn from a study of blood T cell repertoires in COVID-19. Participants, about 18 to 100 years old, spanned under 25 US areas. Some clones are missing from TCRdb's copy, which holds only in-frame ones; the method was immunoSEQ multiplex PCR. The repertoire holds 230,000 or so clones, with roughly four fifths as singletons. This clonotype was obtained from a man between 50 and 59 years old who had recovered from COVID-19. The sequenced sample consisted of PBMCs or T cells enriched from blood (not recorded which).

CDR3 bases: TGTGCTAGTGAGGGGAATAACTATGGCTACACCTTC. Protein: CASEGNNYGYTF. V is TRBV12-5 and J is TRBJ1-2; possibly TRBD1 for D (5 bases). V dropped 7 bases and J dropped 1 base, with 7 bases sitting between them. CDR3 length: 12 residues. Germline values: CDR1 LGHNT, CDR2 FRNRAP.